This T cell receptor beta chain was profiled in a study of blood T cell repertoires in COVID-19. Across the study: COVID-19 samples from acute and convalescent phases originated in the United States, Italy and Spain.

The germline CDR1 and CDR2 sequences are MNHNY and SVGAGI (reference sequence). V was shortened by 5 bases and J by 2 bases, with 10 bases between the two germline ends. This CDR3 contains 15 residues. The repertoire was sequenced with immunoSEQ multiplex PCR; TCRdb's copy has only in-frame clones and lacks some. The sample lists 300,000 to 400,000 clones, around 86% seen once, with roughly 4.2% in the top ten. Participant age was roughly 18 to 90 years, and participants resided in 25 or so US areas. V usage is TRBV6-6 and J usage is TRBJ1-6; the D is unclear. Sequencing used PBMCs or T cells enriched from blood (not recorded which). This TCR came from a middle-aged woman with acute COVID-19. The DNA of the CDR3 is TGTGCCAGCAGTCCCCGTACTGCCTATAATTCACCCCTCCACTTT. It encodes CASSPRTAYNSPLHF.